What follows describes a single T cell receptor (beta chain). This sample stems from a study of glioma-infiltrating T cells after dendritic cell vaccination. Overall study context: Dendritic cell vaccination trial patients had either newly diagnosed or recurrent glioblastoma.

This CDR3 spans 14 amino acids. CDR1 is SGDLS and CDR2 is YYNGEE in the germline V gene. V was clipped by 4 bases and J by 1 base; unmatched bases: 3. Up to 2 ug genomic DNA was used for TCRB CDR3 amplification. The protocol was immunoSEQ multiplex PCR, while the TCRdb copy is restricted to in-frame clones and leaves out a portion. The sample comprises some 91,000 clones, 81% of which are singletons, and 2% to 2.5% rests with the top ten. Time point given: after dendritic cell vaccination, including at tumor progression/relapse. This clonotype was obtained from a human donor with glioblastoma. The V and J genes are TRBV9 and TRBJ1-1; TRBD1 matches 8 bases. This specimen consisted of blood, obtained after dendritic cell vaccination. CDR3: CASSTQGGNTEAFF. The CDR3 DNA sequence: TGTGCCAGCAGCACACAGGGGGGGAACACTGAAGCTTTCTTT.